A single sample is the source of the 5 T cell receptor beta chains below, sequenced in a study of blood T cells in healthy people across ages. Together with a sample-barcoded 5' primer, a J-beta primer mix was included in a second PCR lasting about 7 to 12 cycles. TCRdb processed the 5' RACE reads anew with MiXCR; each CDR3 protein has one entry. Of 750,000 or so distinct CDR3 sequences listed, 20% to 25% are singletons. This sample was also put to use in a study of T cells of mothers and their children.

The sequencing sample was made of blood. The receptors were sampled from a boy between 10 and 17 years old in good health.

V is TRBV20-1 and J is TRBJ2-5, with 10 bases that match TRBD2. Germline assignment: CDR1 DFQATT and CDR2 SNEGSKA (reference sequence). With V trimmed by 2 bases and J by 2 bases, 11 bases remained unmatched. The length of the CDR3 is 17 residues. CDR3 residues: CSARSLAGAQQQETQYF. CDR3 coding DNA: TGCAGTGCTAGAAGTCTAGCGGGGGCCCAGCAGCAAGAGACCCAGTACTTC.

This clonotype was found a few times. The CDR3 loop is CASSLTGTSGDYEQYF. The CDR3 DNA sequence: TGTGCCAGCAGTTTAACCGGGACTAGCGGGGACTACGAGCAGTACTTC. The chain combines TRBV6-2 or TRBV6-3 with TRBJ2-7; 13 bases match TRBD2. J gave up 3 bases and V 4 bases, and 6 bases lay outside the gene matches. The CDR3 has 16 residues. Germline lookup yields CDR1 MNHEY and CDR2 SVGEGT.

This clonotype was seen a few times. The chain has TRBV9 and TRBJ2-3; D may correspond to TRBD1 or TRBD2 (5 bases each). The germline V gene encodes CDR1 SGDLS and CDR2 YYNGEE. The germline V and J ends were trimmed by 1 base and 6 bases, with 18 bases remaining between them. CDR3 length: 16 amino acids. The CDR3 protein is CASSVPSSPGWDTQYF. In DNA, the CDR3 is TGTGCCAGCAGCGTACCTAGCTCCCCAGGGTGGGATACGCAGTATTTT.

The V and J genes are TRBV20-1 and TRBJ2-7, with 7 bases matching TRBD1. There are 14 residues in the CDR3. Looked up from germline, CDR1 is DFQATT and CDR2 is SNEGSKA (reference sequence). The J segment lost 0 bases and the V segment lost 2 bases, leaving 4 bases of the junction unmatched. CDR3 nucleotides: TGCAGTGCTAGACCTCGGGACAGCTCCTACGAGCAGTACTTC. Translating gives CSARPRDSSYEQYF.

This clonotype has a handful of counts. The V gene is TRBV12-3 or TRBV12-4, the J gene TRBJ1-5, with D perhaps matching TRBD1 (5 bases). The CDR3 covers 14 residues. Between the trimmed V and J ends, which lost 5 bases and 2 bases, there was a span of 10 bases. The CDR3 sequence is CASSAQGGNQPQHF. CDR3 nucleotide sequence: TGTGCCAGCAGTGCTCAGGGTGGCAATCAGCCCCAGCATTTT.